The 12 T cell receptor beta chains listed next were all sequenced from one sample in a study of cytomegalovirus exposure and HLA in healthy donors. This PCR relied on a set of 60 Vbeta primers and 13 Jbeta primers. Sequencing was performed with immunoSEQ multiplex PCR; in TCRdb, only in-frame clones are kept and a portion is missing. Of some 130,000 clones in the sample, roughly 80% were seen once. Sample: PBMCs. All receptors come from a girl aged 2-10 years in good health and CMV-seronegative.

The chain employs TRBV2 and TRBJ2-7, with 7 bases lining up with TRBD1. The germline V gene encodes CDR1 SNHLY and CDR2 FYNNEI. CDR3 length: 12 residues. J lost 4 bases, V lost 10 bases, and 7 bases had no gene match. The CDR3 region has the DNA TGTGCCACAAGGGGACAGCTATACGAGCAGTACTTC. This sequence encodes CATRGQLYEQYF.

This clone is a singleton in its sample. This rearrangement joins TRBV27 to TRBJ2-5; 13 positions match TRBD2. CDR3 length: 16 residues. The trim removed 7 bases at V and 4 bases at J, leaving 9 bases unmatched. In germline, CDR1 is MNHEY, CDR2 SMNVEV (reference sequence). CDR3 bases: TGTGCCAGCATAAAACTAGCGGGAGGGCCAGGAGAGACCCAGTACTTC. Protein sequence: CASIKLAGGPGETQYF.

The V gene is TRBV19, the J gene TRBJ2-7, with 14 bases fitting TRBD2. With V trimmed by 4 bases and J by 0 bases, 5 bases remained unmatched. The CDR3 has 17 residues. CDR1 is LNHDA, CDR2 SQIVND, per germline (reference sequence). This CDR3 reads CASSTGTSGSVSYEQYF. As DNA, the CDR3 is TGTGCCAGTAGTACCGGGACTAGCGGGAGCGTCTCCTACGAGCAGTACTTC.

J is TRBJ2-5 and V is TRBV6-4; no clear D. The CDR3 contains 13 residues. V was cut by 0 bases and J by 11 bases, with 13 bases left in between. Germline V CDR1 and CDR2: MRHNA, SNTAGT. In DNA, the CDR3 is TGTGCCAGCAGTGACTCGAGCGTGGGTCCGCAGTACTTC. This sequence encodes CASSDSSVGPQYF.

The chain couples TRBV5-1 to TRBJ2-6, with 9 bases matching TRBD1. The CDR3 consists of 18 residues. Unmatched junction bases numbered 6, after V lost 2 bases and J lost 0 bases. Germline values: CDR1 SGHRS, CDR2 YFSETQ. The CDR3 here is CASSFQTGGRSGANVLTF. The CDR3 nucleotides read TGCGCCAGCAGCTTCCAGACAGGGGGTCGCTCTGGGGCCAACGTCCTGACTTTC.

The V call is TRBV7-6, the J call TRBJ1-2, with 7 bases lining up with TRBD1. The CDR3 has 14 residues. Germline V gives CDR1 SGHVS, CDR2 FNYEAQ. V shed 5 bases and J 4 bases; nucleotides not matched to a gene: 7. The CDR3 here is CASSATQGSYGYTF. In nucleotides, the CDR3 is TGTGCCAGCAGCGCAACACAGGGGAGCTATGGCTACACCTTC.

A few counts support this clone. This chain connects TRBV10-3 to TRBJ2-7, with 7 bases matching TRBD1. J was trimmed by 5 bases and V by 0 bases; bases with no gene match: 4. The germline CDR1 and CDR2 sequences are ENHRY and SYGVKD. The CDR3 totals 14 residues. Here the CDR3 DNA reads TGTGCCATCAGTGAGTCAGTACAGGGGAACGAGCAGTACTTC. Amino acids: CAISESVQGNEQYF.

The chain combines TRBV19 with TRBJ2-1, with TRBD2 identical over 9 bases. CDR3 length equals 13 residues. V gave up 10 bases and J gave up 5 bases; unmatched junction bases: 6. Germline V gene sequence: CDR1 LNHDA, CDR2 SQIVND (reference sequence). The CDR3 sequence: CATRPSGNNEQFF. The CDR3 DNA is TGTGCCACTCGGCCTAGCGGGAACAATGAGCAGTTCTTC. The full variable domain, rest sourced from reference TRBV19 and TRBJ2-1, is DGGITQSPKYLFRKEGQNVTLSCEQNLNHDAMYWYRQDPGQGLRLIYYSQIVNDFQKGDIAEGYSVSREKKESFPLTVTSAQKNPTAFYLCATRPSGNNEQFFGPGTRLTVL.

The chain links TRBV7-8 to TRBJ2-1; D gene unclear. Germline-derived CDR1 and CDR2 are SGHVS and FQNEAQ. The CDR3 extends over 11 amino acids. The ends were cut back, 5 bases at V and 7 bases at J, with 6 bases in the middle. CDR3 amino acids: CASSPVNEQFF. CDR3 sequence (DNA): TGTGCCAGCAGCCCCGTTAATGAGCAGTTCTTC.

This chain joins TRBV6-5 and TRBJ1-4; 9 bases agree with TRBD1. Germline V gene lookup returns CDR1 MNHEY and CDR2 SVGAGI. The CDR3 extends over 15 amino acids. V lost 4 bases, J lost 5 bases, and 5 bases stayed unmatched. The CDR3 nucleotides read TGTGCCAGCAGTTTCCGGACAGGGGTAAATGAAAAACTGTTTTTT. Protein product: CASSFRTGVNEKLFF.

This chain uses TRBV13 with TRBJ1-2; 7 bases align to TRBD1. After removal of 5 bases from V and 4 bases from J, the junction contained 7 bases not matched to a gene. Germline CDR1 PRHDT, CDR2 FYEKMQ (reference sequence). The CDR3 is 14 residues long. CDR3 protein: CASSVTGEVYGYTF. CDR3 nucleotide sequence: TGTGCCAGCAGCGTTACAGGGGAGGTCTATGGCTACACCTTC.

The V gene is TRBV2, the J gene TRBJ1-2; 10 nucleotides match TRBD1. Germline CDR1 reads SNHLY; CDR2 reads FYNNEI. The CDR3 has 16 residues. V trimming: 6 bases; J trimming: 2 bases; junction bases outside the gene matches: 9. The CDR3 sequence: CASRAGTGVVNYGYTF. CDR3 coding DNA: TGTGCCAGCAGGGCCGGGACAGGGGTGGTCAACTATGGCTACACCTTC.